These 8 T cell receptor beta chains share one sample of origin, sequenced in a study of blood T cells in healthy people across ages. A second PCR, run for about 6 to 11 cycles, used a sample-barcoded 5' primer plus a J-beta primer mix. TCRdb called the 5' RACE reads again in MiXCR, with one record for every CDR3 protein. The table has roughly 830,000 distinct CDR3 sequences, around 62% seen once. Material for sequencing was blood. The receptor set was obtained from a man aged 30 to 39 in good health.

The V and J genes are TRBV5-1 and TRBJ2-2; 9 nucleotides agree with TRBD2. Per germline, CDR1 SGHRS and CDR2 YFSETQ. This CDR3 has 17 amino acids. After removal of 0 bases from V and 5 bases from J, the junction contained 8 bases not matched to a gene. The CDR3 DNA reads TGCGCCAGCAGCTTGGCCGATGCGGGGGGGCGAACCGGGGAGCTGTTTTTT. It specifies CASSLADAGGRTGELFF.

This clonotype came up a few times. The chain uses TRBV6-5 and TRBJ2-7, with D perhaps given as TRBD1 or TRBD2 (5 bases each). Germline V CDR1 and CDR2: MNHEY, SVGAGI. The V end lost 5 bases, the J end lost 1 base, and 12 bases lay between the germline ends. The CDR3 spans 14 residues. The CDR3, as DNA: TGTGCCAGCAGTAGGGGACGGACTTCCTACGAGCAGTACTTC. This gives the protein CASSRGRTSYEQYF.

CDR3 in amino acids: CASSQGTGAFYEQYF. In nucleotides, the CDR3 is TGCGCCAGCAGCCAAGGGACAGGGGCTTTCTACGAGCAGTACTTC. This rearrangement joins TRBV4-1 to TRBJ2-5; 9 nucleotides match TRBD1. The DNA end favors TRBJ2-7, so the J call may be wrong. Germline assignment: CDR1 MGHRA and CDR2 YSYEKL. The CDR3 has 15 residues.

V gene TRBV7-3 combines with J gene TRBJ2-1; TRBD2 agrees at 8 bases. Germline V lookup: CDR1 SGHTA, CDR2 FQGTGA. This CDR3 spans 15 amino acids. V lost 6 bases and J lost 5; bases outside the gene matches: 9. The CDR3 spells CASSLGRGANNEQFF. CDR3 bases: TGTGCCAGCAGTCTGGGGCGGGGGGCCAACAATGAGCAGTTCTTC.

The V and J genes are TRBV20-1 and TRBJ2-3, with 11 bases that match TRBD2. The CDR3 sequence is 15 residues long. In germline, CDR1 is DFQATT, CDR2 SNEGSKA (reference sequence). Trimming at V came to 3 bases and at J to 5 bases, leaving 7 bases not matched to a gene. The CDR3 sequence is CSARGTSGGLDTQYF. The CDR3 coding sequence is TGCAGTGCTAGGGGTACTAGCGGGGGATTAGATACGCAGTATTTT.

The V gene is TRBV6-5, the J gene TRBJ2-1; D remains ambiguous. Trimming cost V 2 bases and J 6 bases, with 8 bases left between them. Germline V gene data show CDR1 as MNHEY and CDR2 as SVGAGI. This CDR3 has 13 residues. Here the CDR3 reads CASSYGRPNEQFF. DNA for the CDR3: TGTGCCAGCAGTTACGGGCGGCCCAATGAGCAGTTCTTC.

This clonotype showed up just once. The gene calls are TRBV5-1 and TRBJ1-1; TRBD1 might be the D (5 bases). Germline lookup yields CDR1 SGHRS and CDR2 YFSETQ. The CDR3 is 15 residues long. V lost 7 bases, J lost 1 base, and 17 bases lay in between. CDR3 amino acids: CASGPFVGQNTEAFF. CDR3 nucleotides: TGCGCCAGCGGGCCGTTCGTGGGGCAGAACACTGAAGCTTTCTTT.

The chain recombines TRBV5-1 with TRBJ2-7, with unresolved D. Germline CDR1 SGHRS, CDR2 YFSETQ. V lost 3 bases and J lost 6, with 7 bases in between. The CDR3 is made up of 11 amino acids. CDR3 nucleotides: TGCGCCAGCAGCTCCGATAGCGAGCAGTACTTC. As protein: CASSSDSEQYF.